This T cell receptor beta chain derives from a study of blood T cell repertoires in COVID-19. In its sample, this clone was seen a few times. The CDR3 length is 11 residues. V lost 6 bases, J lost 10 bases, and 10 bases lay in between. Germline CDR1 SNHLY, CDR2 FYNNEI. In the original workflow: By means of reference gene primer amplification, nucleated cell counts were estimated. Assay used: immunoSEQ multiplex PCR; TCRdb lists only in-frame clones, some missing. V, J and clone size were drawn from that table, and D and trimming were deduced from the DNA. Here the sample spans some 6,100 clones, roughly 80% being singletons.

The rearrangement links TRBV2 to TRBJ2-1; tentatively, D is TRBD1 (5 bases). What was sequenced was peripheral blood. This receptor was identified in a human donor with active COVID-19. The donor label of this sample is uncertain. CDR3 loop: CASRIDREQFF. The CDR3 DNA follows: TGTGCCAGCAGAATCGACAGAGAGCAGTTCTTC.